This T cell receptor (beta chain) appears in the sequencing data of a study of tumor-infiltrating lymphocytes in localized non-small cell lung cancer. Study-wide background: Tumor tissue and non-adjacent uninvolved lung came from each patient.

Trimming shortened V by 3 bases and J by 7 bases, and 20 bases separated the two germline ends. The CDR3 covers 16 residues. Germline V gene lookup returns CDR1 SGHTS and CDR2 YDEGEE. Comment on this clone: The antigen is undetermined.

TCRdb's table, derived via immunoSEQ multiplex PCR, lists solely in-frame clones and lacks some. The sample lists tens of thousands of clones, approximately 85% seen once, with around 2.1% in the top ten. Overall study findings and caveats: Technical variation could not be separated from intratumor heterogeneity here. Not all patients were TCR sequenced, owing to tissue quantity. No link was found between tumor T-cell fraction and recurrence-free survival.

Specimen: lung tumor tissue. This sequence joins TRBV5-8 and TRBJ1-3, with a tentative D call TRBD1 (6 bases). The source of this sequence is a human donor with non-small cell lung cancer. DNA of the CDR3: TGTGCCAGCAGCTCAAACAGGGCCCCTTTTCTCAACACCATATATTTT. Protein sequence: CASSSNRAPFLNTIYF.